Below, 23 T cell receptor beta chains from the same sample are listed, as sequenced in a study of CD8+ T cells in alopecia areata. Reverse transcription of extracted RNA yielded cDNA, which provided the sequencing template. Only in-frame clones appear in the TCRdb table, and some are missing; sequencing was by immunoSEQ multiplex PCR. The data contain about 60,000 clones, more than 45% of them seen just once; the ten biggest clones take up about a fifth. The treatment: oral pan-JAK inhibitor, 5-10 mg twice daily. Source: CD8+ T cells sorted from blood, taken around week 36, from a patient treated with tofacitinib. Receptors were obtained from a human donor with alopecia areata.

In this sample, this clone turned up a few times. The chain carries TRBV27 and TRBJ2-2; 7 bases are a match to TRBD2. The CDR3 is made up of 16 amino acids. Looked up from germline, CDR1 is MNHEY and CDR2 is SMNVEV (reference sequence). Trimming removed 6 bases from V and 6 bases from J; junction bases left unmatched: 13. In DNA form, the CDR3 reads TGTGCCAGCAGCACCGGGGGAGCGGGGCCCTCCGGGGAGCTGTTTTTT. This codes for CASSTGGAGPSGELFF.

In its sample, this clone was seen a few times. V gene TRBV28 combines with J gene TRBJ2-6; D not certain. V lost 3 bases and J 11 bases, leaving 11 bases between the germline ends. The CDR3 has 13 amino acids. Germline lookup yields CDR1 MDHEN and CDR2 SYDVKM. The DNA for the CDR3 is TGTGCCAGCAGTTTCACCGGGCTCCACGTCCTGACTTTC. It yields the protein CASSFTGLHVLTF.

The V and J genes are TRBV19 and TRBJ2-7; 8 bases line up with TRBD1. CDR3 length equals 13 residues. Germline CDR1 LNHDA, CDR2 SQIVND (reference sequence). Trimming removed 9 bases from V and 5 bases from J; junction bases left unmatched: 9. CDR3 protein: CASGGDRMNEQYF. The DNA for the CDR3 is TGTGCCAGCGGTGGGGACAGGATGAACGAGCAGTACTTC.

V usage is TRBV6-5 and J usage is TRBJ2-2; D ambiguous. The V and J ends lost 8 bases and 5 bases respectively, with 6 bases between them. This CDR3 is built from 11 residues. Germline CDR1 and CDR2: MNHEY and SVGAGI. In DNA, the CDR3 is TGTGCCAGCGGAGTGACCGGGGAGCTGTTTTTT. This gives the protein CASGVTGELFF.

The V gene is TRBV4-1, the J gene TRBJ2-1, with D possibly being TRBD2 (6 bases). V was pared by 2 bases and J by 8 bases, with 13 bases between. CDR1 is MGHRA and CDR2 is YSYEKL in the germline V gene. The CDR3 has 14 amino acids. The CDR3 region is CASSQTGEEDEQFF. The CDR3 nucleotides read TGCGCCAGCAGCCAAACGGGGGAGGAGGATGAGCAGTTCTTC.

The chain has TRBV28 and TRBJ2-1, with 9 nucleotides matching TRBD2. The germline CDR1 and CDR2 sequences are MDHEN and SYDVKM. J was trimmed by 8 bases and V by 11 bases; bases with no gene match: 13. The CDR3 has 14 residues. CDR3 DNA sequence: TGTGCCCTCCGGGAAGCGGGAGGTGTCGATGAGCAGTTCTTC. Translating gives CALREAGGVDEQFF.

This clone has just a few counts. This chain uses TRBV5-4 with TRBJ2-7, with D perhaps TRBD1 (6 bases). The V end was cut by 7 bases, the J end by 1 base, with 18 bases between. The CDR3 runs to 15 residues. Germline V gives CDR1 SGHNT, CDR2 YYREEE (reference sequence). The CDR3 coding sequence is TGTGCCAGCGGTCTAAGGGGGATAGGGTCCTACGAGCAGTACTTC. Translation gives CASGLRGIGSYEQYF. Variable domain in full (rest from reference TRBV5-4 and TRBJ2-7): ETGVTQSPTHLIKTRGQQVTLRCSSQSGHNTVSWYQQALGQGPQFIFQYYREEENGRGNFPPRFSGLQFPNYSSELNVNALELDDSALYLCASGLRGIGSYEQYFGPGTRLTVT.

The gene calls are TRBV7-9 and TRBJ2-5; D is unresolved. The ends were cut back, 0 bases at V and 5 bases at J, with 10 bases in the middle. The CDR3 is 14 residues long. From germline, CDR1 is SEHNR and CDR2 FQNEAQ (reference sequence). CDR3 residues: CASSLADRPETQYF. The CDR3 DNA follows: TGTGCCAGCAGCTTAGCCGACCGCCCCGAGACCCAGTACTTC. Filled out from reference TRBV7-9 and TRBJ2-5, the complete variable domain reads DTGVSQNPRHKITKRGQNVTFRCDPISEHNRLYWYRQTLGQGPEFLTYFQNEAQLEKSRLLSDRFSAERPKGSFSTLEIQRTEQGDSAMYLCASSLADRPETQYFGPGTRLLVL.

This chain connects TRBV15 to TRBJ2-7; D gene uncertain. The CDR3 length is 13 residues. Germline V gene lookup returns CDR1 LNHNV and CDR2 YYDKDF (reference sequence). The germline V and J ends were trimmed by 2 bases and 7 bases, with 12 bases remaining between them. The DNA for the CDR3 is TGTGCCACCAGCAGACTACAATGGGAAGAGCAGTACTTC. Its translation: CATSRLQWEEQYF.

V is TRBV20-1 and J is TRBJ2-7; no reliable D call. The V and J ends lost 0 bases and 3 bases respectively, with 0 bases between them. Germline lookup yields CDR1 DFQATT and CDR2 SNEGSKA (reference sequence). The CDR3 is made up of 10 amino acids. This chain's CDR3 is CSARDYEQYF. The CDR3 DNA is TGCAGTGCTAGAGACTACGAGCAGTACTTC.

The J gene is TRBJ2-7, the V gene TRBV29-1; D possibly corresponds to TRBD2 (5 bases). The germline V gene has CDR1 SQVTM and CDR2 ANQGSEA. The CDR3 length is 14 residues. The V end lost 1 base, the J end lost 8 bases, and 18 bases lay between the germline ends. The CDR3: CSVEVFRGEGKQYF. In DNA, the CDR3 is TGCAGCGTTGAAGTTTTCCGGGGAGAAGGGAAGCAGTACTTC.

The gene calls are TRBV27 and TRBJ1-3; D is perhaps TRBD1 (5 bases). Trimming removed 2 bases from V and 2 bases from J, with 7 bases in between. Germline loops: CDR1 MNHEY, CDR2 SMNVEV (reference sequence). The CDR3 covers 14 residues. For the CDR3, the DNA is TGTGCCAGCAGTTTACGAGGGGCTGGAAACACCATATATTTT. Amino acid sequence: CASSLRGAGNTIYF.

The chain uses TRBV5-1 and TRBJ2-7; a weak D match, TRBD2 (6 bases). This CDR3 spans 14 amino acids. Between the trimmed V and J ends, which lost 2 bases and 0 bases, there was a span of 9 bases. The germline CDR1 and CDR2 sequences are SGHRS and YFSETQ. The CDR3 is CASSFGTLSYEQYF. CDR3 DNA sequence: TGCGCCAGCAGCTTCGGGACTCTCTCCTACGAGCAGTACTTC. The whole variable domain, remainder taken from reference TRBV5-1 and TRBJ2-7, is KAGVTQTPRYLIKTRGQQVTLSCSPISGHRSVSWYQQTPGQGLQFLFEYFSETQRNKGNFPGRFSGRQFSNSRSEMNVSTLELGDSALYLCASSFGTLSYEQYFGPGTRLTVT.

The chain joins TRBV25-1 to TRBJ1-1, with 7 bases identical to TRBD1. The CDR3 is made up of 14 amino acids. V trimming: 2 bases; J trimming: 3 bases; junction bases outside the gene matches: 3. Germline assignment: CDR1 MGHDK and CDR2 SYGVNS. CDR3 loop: CASSEPGGDTEAFF. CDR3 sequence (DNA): TGTGCCAGCAGTGAACCAGGGGGAGACACTGAAGCTTTCTTT. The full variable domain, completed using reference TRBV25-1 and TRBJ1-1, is EADIYQTPRYLVIGTGKKITLECSQTMGHDKMYWYQQDPGMELHLIHYSYGVNSTEKGDLSSESTVSRIRTEHFPLTLESARPSHTSQYLCASSEPGGDTEAFFGQGTRLTVV.

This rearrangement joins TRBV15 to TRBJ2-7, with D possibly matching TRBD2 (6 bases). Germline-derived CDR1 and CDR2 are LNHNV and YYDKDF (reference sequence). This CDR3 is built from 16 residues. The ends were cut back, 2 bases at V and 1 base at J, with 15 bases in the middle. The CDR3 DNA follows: TGTGCCACCAGCAGACAACCCGGGAGAGAGTCCTACGAGCAGTACTTC. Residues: CATSRQPGRESYEQYF.

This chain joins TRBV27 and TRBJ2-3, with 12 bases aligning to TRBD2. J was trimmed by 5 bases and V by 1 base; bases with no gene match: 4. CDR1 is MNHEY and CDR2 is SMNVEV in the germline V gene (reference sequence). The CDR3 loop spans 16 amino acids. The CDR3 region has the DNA TGTGCCAGCAGTTTATTTCTAGCGGGAGGGTTAGATACGCAGTATTTT. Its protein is CASSLFLAGGLDTQYF.

The CDR3 is CASSLADDDQETQYF. Here the CDR3 DNA reads TGCGCCAGCAGCTTGGCTGACGACGATCAAGAGACCCAGTACTTC. This rearrangement joins TRBV5-1 to TRBJ2-5; D is ambiguous. CDR3 length: 15 residues. Trimming shortened V by 0 bases and J by 2 bases, and 11 bases separated the two germline ends. CDR1 is SGHRS, CDR2 YFSETQ, per germline.

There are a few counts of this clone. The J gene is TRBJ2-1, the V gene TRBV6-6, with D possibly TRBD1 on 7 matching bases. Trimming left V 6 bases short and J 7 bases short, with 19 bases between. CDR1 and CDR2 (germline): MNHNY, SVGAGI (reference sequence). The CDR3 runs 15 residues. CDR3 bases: TGTGCCAGCAGCACCGGACAGGAGGGGTGGAATGAGCAGTTCTTC. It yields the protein CASSTGQEGWNEQFF.

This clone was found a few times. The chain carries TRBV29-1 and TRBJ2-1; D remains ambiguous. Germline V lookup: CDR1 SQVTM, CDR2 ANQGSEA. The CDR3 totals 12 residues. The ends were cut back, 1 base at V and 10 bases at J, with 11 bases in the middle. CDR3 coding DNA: TGCAGCGTTGAAGTCAGGAGAAGGGAGCAGTTCTTC. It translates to CSVEVRRREQFF.

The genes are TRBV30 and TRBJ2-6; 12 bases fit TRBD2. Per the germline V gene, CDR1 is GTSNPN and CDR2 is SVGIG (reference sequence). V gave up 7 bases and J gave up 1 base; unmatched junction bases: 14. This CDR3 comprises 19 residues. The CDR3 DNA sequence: TGTGCCTTCCGACTAGCGGGAGAAAACCCACGTTCTGGGGCCAACGTCCTGACTTTC. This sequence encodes CAFRLAGENPRSGANVLTF.

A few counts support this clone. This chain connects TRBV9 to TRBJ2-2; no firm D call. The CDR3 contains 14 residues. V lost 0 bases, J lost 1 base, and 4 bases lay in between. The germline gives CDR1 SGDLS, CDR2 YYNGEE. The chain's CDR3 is CASSVDGNTGELFF. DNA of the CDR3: TGTGCCAGCAGCGTAGATGGGAACACCGGGGAGCTGTTTTTT.

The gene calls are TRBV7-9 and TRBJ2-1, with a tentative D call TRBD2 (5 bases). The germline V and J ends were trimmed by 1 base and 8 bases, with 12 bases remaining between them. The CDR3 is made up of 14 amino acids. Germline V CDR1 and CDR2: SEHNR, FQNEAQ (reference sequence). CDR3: CASSLDSSWDEQFF. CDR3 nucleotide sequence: TGTGCCAGCAGCTTAGACTCTAGCTGGGATGAGCAGTTCTTC.

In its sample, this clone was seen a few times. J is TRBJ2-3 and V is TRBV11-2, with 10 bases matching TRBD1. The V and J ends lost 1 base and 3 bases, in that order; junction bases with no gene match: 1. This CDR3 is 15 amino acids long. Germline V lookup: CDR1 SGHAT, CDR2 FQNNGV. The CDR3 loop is CASSLGTGGTDTQYF. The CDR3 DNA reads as TGTGCCAGCAGCTTAGGGACAGGGGGGACAGATACGCAGTATTTT.